This T cell receptor (beta chain) was retrieved from a study of CD8+ T cells in alopecia areata. Reverse transcription of extracted RNA yielded cDNA, which provided the sequencing template. Profiled with immunoSEQ multiplex PCR; TCRdb holds only in-frame clones, not every one. This table has 150,000 to 200,000 clones, 50% to 75% appearing once. V lost 1 base to trimming and J lost 8 bases, with 14 bases between them. The CDR3 sequence is 15 residues long. Germline V lookup: CDR1 MGHDK, CDR2 SYGVNS. V gene TRBV25-1 combines with J gene TRBJ1-4, with D possibly TRBD1 on 6 matching bases. Sequences were derived from CD4+ T cells sorted from blood, sampled at week 0. This receptor was identified in a human donor with alopecia areata. The CDR3 DNA is TGTGCCAGCAGTGAATTCAGGGGACCTGCCGAAAAACTGTTTTTT. Translation: CASSEFRGPAEKLFF.